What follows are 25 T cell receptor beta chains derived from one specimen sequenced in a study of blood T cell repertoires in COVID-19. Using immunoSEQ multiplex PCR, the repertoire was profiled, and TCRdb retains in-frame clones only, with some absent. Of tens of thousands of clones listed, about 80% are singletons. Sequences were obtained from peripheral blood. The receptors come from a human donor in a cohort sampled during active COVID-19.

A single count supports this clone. The CDR3 sequence is CASSEPLPSTDTQYF. The CDR3 nucleotides read TGTGCCAGCAGTGAACCCCTACCTAGCACAGATACGCAGTATTTT. The chain recombines TRBV6-1 with TRBJ2-3; unclear D gene. This CDR3 comprises 15 residues. The V gene's germline CDR1 is MNHNS and CDR2 SASEGT. V gave up 2 bases and J gave up 0 bases, with 9 bases separating them.

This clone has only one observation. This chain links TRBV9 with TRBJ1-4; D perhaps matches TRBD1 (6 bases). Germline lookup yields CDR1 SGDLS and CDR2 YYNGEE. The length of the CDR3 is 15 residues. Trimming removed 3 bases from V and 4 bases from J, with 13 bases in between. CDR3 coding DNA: TGTGCCAGCAGCGCACAGGGCTTAAATAATGAAAAACTGTTTTTT. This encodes CASSAQGLNNEKLFF. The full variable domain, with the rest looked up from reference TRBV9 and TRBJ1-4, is DSGVTQTPKHLITATGQRVTLRCSPRSGDLSVYWYQQSLDQGLQFLIQYYNGEERAKGNILERFSAQQFPDLHSELNLSSLELGDSALYFCASSAQGLNNEKLFFGSGTQLSVL.

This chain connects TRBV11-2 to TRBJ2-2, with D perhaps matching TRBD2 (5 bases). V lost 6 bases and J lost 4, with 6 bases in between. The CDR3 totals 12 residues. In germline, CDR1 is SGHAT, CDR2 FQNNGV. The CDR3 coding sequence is TGTGCCAGCAGTGGAGGCACCGGGGAGCTGTTTTTT. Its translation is CASSGGTGELFF.

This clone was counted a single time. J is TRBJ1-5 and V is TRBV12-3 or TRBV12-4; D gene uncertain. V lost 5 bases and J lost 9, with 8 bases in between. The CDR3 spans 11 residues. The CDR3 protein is CASSHRGPQHF. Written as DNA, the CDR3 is TGTGCCAGCAGTCACCGGGGGCCCCAGCATTTT.

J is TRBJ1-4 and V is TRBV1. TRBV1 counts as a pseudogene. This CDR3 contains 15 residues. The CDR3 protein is CTSSADLGSGEKLFF. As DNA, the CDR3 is TGCACCAGCAGCGCAGACCTGGGGTCGGGAGAAAAACTGTTTTTT.

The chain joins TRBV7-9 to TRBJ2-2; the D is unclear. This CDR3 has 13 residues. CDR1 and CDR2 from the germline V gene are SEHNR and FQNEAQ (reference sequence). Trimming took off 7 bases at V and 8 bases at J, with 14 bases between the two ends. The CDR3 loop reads CASILTSIGELFF. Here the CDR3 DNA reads TGTGCCAGCATCCTAACGTCAATAGGGGAGCTGTTTTTT. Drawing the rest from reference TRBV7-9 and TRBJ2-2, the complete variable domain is DTGVSQNPRHKITKRGQNVTFRCDPISEHNRLYWYRQTLGQGPEFLTYFQNEAQLEKSRLLSDRFSAERPKGSFSTLEIQRTEQGDSAMYLCASILTSIGELFFGEGSRLTVL.

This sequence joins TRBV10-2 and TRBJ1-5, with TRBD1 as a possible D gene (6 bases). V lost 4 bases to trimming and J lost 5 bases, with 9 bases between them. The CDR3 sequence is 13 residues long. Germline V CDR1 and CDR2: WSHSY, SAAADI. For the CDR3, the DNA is TGCGCCAGCAGTGCGGGGGGCTATCAGCCCCAGCATTTT. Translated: CASSAGGYQPQHF.

CDR3 sequence reads: CASSEVSGVKLFF. CDR3 DNA: TGTGCCAGCAGTGAAGTCAGCGGGGTCAAGCTGTTTTTT. This rearrangement joins TRBV6-1 to TRBJ2-2, with 7 bases aligning to TRBD2. Germline V gene lookup returns CDR1 MNHNS and CDR2 SASEGT. CDR3 length: 13 amino acids. The V gene end was trimmed by 1 base and the J gene end by 12 bases; junction bases not matched to a gene: 5.

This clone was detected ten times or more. The CDR3 sequence is CASNSAAGGGVTDTQYF. In nucleotides, the CDR3 is TGCGCCAGCAACTCGGCAGCGGGGGGCGGGGTGACAGATACGCAGTATTTT. The chain combines TRBV5-1 with TRBJ2-3; 9 bases agree with TRBD2. Germline V gene lookup returns CDR1 SGHRS and CDR2 YFSETQ. V gave up 6 bases and J gave up 3 bases; unmatched junction bases: 14. This CDR3 has 17 residues.

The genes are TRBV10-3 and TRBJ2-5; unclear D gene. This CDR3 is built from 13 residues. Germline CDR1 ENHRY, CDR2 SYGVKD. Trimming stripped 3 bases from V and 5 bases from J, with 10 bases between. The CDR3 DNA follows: TGTGCCATCAGTGAAACAGTGTCGGAGACCCAGTACTTC. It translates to CAISETVSETQYF.

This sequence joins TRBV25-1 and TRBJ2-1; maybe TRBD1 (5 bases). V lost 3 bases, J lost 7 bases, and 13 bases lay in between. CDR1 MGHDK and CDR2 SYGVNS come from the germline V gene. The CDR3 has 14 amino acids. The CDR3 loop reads CASSDWQGQNEQFF. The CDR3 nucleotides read TGTGCCAGCAGTGATTGGCAGGGTCAGAATGAGCAGTTCTTC. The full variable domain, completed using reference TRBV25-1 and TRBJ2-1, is EADIYQTPRYLVIGTGKKITLECSQTMGHDKMYWYQQDPGMELHLIHYSYGVNSTEKGDLSSESTVSRIRTEHFPLTLESARPSHTSQYLCASSDWQGQNEQFFGPGTRLTVL.

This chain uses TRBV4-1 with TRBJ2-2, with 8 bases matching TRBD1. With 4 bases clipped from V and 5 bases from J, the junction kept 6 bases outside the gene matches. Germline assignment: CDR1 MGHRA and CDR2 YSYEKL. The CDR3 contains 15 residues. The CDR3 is CASSLRQGRTGELFF. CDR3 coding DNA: TGCGCCAGCAGCCTCCGACAGGGGCGGACCGGGGAGCTGTTTTTT.

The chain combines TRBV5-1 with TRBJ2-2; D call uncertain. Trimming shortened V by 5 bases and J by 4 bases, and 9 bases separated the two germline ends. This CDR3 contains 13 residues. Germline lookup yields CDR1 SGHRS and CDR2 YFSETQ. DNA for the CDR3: TGCGCCAGCAGTCCCTCGGGCACCGGGGAGCTGTTTTTT. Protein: CASSPSGTGELFF.

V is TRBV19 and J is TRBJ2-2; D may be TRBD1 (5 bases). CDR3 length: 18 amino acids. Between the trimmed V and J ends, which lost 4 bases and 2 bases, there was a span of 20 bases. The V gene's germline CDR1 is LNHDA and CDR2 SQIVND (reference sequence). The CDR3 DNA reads TGTGCCAGTAGTACACCCTCCCGCAGGGCACTAAACACCGGGGAGCTGTTTTTT. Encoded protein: CASSTPSRRALNTGELFF. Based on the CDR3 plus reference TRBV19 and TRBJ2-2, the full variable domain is DGGITQSPKYLFRKEGQNVTLSCEQNLNHDAMYWYRQDPGQGLRLIYYSQIVNDFQKGDIAEGYSVSREKKESFPLTVTSAQKNPTAFYLCASSTPSRRALNTGELFFGEGSRLTVL.

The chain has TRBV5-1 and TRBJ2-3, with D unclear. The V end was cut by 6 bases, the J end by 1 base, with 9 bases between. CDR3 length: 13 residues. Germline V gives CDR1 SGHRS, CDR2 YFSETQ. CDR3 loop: CASNVIGTDTQYF. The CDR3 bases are TGCGCCAGCAACGTGATAGGCACAGATACGCAGTATTTT.

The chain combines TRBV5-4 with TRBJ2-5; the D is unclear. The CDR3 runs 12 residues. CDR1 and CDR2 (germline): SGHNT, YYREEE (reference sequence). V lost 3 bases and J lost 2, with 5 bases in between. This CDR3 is CASSSRQETQYF. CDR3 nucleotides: TGTGCCAGCAGCTCACGGCAAGAGACCCAGTACTTC.

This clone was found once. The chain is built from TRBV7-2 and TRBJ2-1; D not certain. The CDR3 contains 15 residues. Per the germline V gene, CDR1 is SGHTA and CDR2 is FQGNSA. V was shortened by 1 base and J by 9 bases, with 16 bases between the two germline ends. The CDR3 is CASSLEGLVSGEQFF. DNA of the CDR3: TGTGCCAGCAGCTTAGAAGGCCTAGTTAGTGGTGAGCAGTTCTTC.

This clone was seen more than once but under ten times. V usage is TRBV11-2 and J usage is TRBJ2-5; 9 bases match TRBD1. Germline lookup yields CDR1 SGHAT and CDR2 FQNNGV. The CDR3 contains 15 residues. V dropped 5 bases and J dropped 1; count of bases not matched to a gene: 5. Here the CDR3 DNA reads TGTGCCAGCAGCCATAGACAGGGGGGCCAAGAGACCCAGTACTTC. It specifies CASSHRQGGQETQYF.

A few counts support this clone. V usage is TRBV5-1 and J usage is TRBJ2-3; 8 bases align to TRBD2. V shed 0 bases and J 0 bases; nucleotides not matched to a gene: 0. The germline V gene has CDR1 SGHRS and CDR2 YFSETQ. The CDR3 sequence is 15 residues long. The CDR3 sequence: CASSLVAGSTDTQYF. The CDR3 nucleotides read TGCGCCAGCAGCTTGGTAGCGGGGAGCACAGATACGCAGTATTTT.

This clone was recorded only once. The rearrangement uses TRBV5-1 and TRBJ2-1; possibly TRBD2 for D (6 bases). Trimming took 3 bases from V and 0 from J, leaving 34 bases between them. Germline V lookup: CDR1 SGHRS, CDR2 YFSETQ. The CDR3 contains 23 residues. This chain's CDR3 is CASSSSGTAVGSRPQSSYNEQFF. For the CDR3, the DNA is TGCGCCAGCAGCTCCTCCGGGACGGCCGTCGGGAGCCGTCCCCAGAGCTCCTACAATGAGCAGTTCTTC.

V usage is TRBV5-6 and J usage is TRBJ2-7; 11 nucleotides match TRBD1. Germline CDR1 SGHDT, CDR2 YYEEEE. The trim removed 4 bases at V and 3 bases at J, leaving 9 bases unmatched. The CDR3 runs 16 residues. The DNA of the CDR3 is TGTGCCAGCAGCCGTGCCCCGGACAGGGGGCTCTACGAGCAGTACTTC. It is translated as CASSRAPDRGLYEQYF.

The CDR3 here is CASSMAGTLRIYEQYF. CDR3 bases: TGTGCCAGTAGTATGGCCGGGACACTAAGAATCTACGAGCAGTACTTC. This sequence joins TRBV19 and TRBJ2-7, with D maybe TRBD1 (6 bases). V lost 3 bases to trimming and J lost 3 bases, with 18 bases between them. The germline V gene encodes CDR1 LNHDA and CDR2 SQIVND (reference sequence). The CDR3 has 16 amino acids.

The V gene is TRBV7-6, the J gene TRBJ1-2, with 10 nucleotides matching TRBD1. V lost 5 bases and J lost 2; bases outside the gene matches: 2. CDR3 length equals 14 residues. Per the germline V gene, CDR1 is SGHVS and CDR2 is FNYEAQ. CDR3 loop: CASSPGQGNYGYTF. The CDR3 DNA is TGTGCCAGCAGCCCGGGACAGGGGAACTATGGCTACACCTTC.

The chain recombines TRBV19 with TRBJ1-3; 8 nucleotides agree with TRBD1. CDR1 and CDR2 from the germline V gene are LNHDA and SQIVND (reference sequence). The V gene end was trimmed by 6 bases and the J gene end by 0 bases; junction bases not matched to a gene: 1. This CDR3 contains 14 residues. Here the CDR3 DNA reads TGTGCCAGTAGCGGGACAGGCTCTGGAAACACCATATATTTT. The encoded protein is CASSGTGSGNTIYF.

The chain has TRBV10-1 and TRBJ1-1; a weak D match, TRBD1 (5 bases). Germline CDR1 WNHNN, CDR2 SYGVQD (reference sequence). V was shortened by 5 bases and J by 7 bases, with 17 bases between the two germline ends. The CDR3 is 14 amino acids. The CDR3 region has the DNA TGCGCCAGCAGTAGCAATTCCGACAGCATTGAAGCTTTCTTT. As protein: CASSSNSDSIEAFF.